This T cell receptor (beta chain) was profiled in a study of cytomegalovirus exposure and HLA in healthy donors. The CDR3 runs 14 residues. Germline lookup yields CDR1 SEHNR and CDR2 FQNEAQ (reference sequence). The V gene lost 6 bases and the J gene lost 1 base, with 12 bases spanning the gap. This clone was found a few times. Its antigen is undetermined. General study points: In vitro testing confirmed a few CMV-associated chains as specific for CMV antigens.

PCR amplification relied on 60 Vbeta primers (plus 13 Jbeta primers). Using immunoSEQ multiplex PCR, the repertoire was profiled, and TCRdb retains in-frame clones only, with some absent. Of 190,000 or so clones in the sample, 80% were seen once. The specimen was PBMCs. This chain connects TRBV7-9 to TRBJ1-1, with a weak D call TRBD1 (5 bases). The source of this sequence is a boy younger than 18 in good health and CMV-seronegative. CDR3 loop: CASRTSGGNTEAFF. The CDR3 nucleotides are TGTGCCAGCAGGACCTCCGGGGGGAACACTGAAGCTTTCTTT.